One sample yielded the 17 T cell receptor beta chains listed below, sequenced in a study of neoadjuvant anti-PD-1 for oral cavity cancer. Assay used: immunoSEQ multiplex PCR; TCRdb lists only in-frame clones, some missing. Among around 70,000 clones listed, approximately 85% were seen once. Specified time point: after neoadjuvant nivolumab, at surgical resection. The specimen was PBMCs, collected after nivolumab (anti-PD-1) treatment. All receptors derive from a person between 40 and 79 years old with oral cavity squamous cell carcinoma.

This clone was counted only a few times. The chain is built from TRBV15 and TRBJ2-5, with 9 bases identical to TRBD2. There are 16 residues in the CDR3. Unmatched junction bases numbered 4, after V lost 0 bases and J lost 2 bases. Germline V CDR1 and CDR2: LNHNV, YYDKDF (reference sequence). CDR3 protein: CATSRDRLADQETQYF. The CDR3, as DNA: TGTGCCACCAGCAGAGATAGACTAGCGGATCAAGAGACCCAGTACTTC.

This clone was seen just once. The V gene is TRBV7-8, the J gene TRBJ2-5, with TRBD2 as a possible D gene (5 bases). The CDR3 sequence is 18 residues long. V lost 4 bases and J 5 bases, leaving 26 bases between the germline ends. The V gene's germline CDR1 is SGHVS and CDR2 FQNEAQ. The CDR3 DNA sequence: TGTGCCAGCAGCTCCCTGAGGGATCCAAAAGCCAGTCGGGAGACCCAGTACTTC. It yields the protein CASSSLRDPKASRETQYF. Supplemented by reference TRBV7-8 and TRBJ2-5, the full variable domain reads GAGVSQSPRYKVAKRGQDVALRCDPISGHVSLFWYQQALGQGPEFLTYFQNEAQLDKSGLPSDRFFAERPEGSVSTLKIQRTQQEDSAVYLCASSSLRDPKASRETQYFGPGTRLLVL.

The rearrangement links TRBV30 to TRBJ1-3, with 7 bases that match TRBD1. The V gene's germline CDR1 is GTSNPN and CDR2 SVGIG (reference sequence). This CDR3 spans 15 amino acids. V dropped 0 bases and J dropped 3; count of bases not matched to a gene: 5. The CDR3: CAWSVRDRVGNTIYF. Here the CDR3 DNA reads TGTGCCTGGAGTGTAAGAGACAGGGTTGGAAACACCATATATTTT. The full variable domain, in which reference TRBV30 and TRBJ1-3 provide the parts outside the CDR3, is SQTIHQWPATLVQPVGSPLSLECTVEGTSNPNLYWYRQAAGRGLQLLFYSVGIGQISSEVPQNLSASRPQDRQFILSSKKLLLSDSGFYLCAWSVRDRVGNTIYFGEGSWLTVV.

The rearrangement links TRBV25-1 to TRBJ1-4; D is undetermined. This CDR3 has 14 residues. CDR1 is MGHDK and CDR2 is SYGVNS in the germline V gene. With 4 bases removed from V and 7 bases from J, the gap between germline ends came to 13 bases. CDR3 sequence reads: CASSVSGVPEKLFF. In DNA, the CDR3 is TGTGCCAGCAGTGTTTCGGGCGTTCCTGAAAAACTGTTTTTT.

This clone was found a few times. The V and J genes are TRBV29-1 and TRBJ1-2, with no clear D. Between the trimmed V and J ends, which lost 4 bases and 7 bases, there was a span of 16 bases. This CDR3 contains 13 residues. From germline, CDR1 is SQVTM and CDR2 ANQGSEA. CDR3 nucleotides: TGCAGCGTTGCACCCCCGGAGGGCTTTGGCTACACCTTC. Its protein product is CSVAPPEGFGYTF.

The chain couples TRBV7-2 to TRBJ1-1; D unclear. From germline, CDR1 is SGHTA and CDR2 FQGNSA. The CDR3 is 14 residues long. V lost 3 bases to trimming and J lost 0 bases, with 8 bases between them. The CDR3 coding sequence is TGTGCCAGCAGCTTTGACGGATTGAACACTGAAGCTTTCTTT. Its protein product is CASSFDGLNTEAFF.

The genes are TRBV2 and TRBJ1-1, with 8 nucleotides matching TRBD1. This CDR3 spans 13 amino acids. The ends lost 6 bases at V and 1 base at J; junction bases unmatched: 1. CDR1 is SNHLY, CDR2 FYNNEI, per germline. The CDR3 nucleotides are TGTGCCAGCAGGGACAGGGAGAACACTGAAGCTTTCTTT. Translated, it gives CASRDRENTEAFF.

The genes are TRBV7-9 and TRBJ2-7, with 7 nucleotides matching TRBD1. Germline lookup yields CDR1 SEHNR and CDR2 FQNEAQ (reference sequence). The CDR3 runs to 16 residues. V was clipped by 4 bases and J by 3 bases; unmatched bases: 12. CDR3 DNA sequence: TGTGCCAGCAGCTCCCTAAGGAGACAGGGAGACTACGAGCAGTACTTC. It translates to CASSSLRRQGDYEQYF.

CDR3 sequence (DNA): TGTGCCAGCAGTTACGCGGTCGCCGGGGAGCTGTTTTTT. Amino acids: CASSYAVAGELFF. The rearrangement joins TRBV6-5 to TRBJ2-2; no definite D call. Germline values: CDR1 MNHEY, CDR2 SVGAGI. The CDR3 totals 13 residues. Between the trimmed V and J ends, which lost 2 bases and 6 bases, there was a span of 7 bases.

This chain joins TRBV2 and TRBJ2-5, with 9 positions matching TRBD1. Losses at the gene ends were 4 bases for V and 2 bases for J; bases not matched to a gene: 2. The CDR3 is 14 residues long. Germline values: CDR1 SNHLY, CDR2 FYNNEI. The CDR3 DNA is TGTGCCAGCAGTGTCGGACAGGGGCAAGAGACCCAGTACTTC. This sequence encodes CASSVGQGQETQYF.

This rearrangement joins TRBV7-6 to TRBJ1-1, with unresolved D. CDR3 length: 15 residues. Germline values: CDR1 SGHVS, CDR2 FNYEAQ. V was cut by 2 bases and J by 0 bases, with 10 bases left in between. The CDR3 DNA reads as TGTGCCAGCAGCTTAAGCACATACCTGAACACTGAAGCTTTCTTT. It is translated as CASSLSTYLNTEAFF.

The chain joins TRBV7-9 to TRBJ1-1; tentative D call: TRBD1 (6 bases). The CDR3 totals 14 residues. The V gene lost 1 base and the J gene lost 3 bases, with 9 bases spanning the gap. Germline V gene sequence: CDR1 SEHNR, CDR2 FQNEAQ (reference sequence). CDR3 coding DNA: TGTGCCAGCAGCTTAGGGGGGCTGGACACTGAAGCTTTCTTT. Its translation is CASSLGGLDTEAFF.

The sample holds a few counts of this clone. The chain employs TRBV5-1 and TRBJ1-2; 7 bases align to TRBD1. Per the germline V gene, CDR1 is SGHRS and CDR2 is YFSETQ. The CDR3 is made up of 13 amino acids. V lost 5 bases to trimming and J lost 7 bases; unmatched junction nucleotides: 8. The CDR3 DNA reads TGCGCCAGCAGTCGACAGGGAGACTCTGGCTACACCTTC. Its translation is CASSRQGDSGYTF.

This rearrangement joins TRBV5-1 to TRBJ2-2; no clear D gene. Germline V lookup: CDR1 SGHRS, CDR2 YFSETQ. This CDR3 comprises 15 residues. V lost 3 bases and J lost 0, with 9 bases in between. The CDR3, as DNA: TGCGCCAGCAGCTATACAGCTACGAACACCGGGGAGCTGTTTTTT. Translating gives CASSYTATNTGELFF.

This rearrangement joins TRBV5-1 to TRBJ2-7, with 9 bases that match TRBD1. Trimming at V came to 6 bases and at J to 3 bases, leaving 7 bases not matched to a gene. This CDR3 comprises 14 residues. CDR1 is SGHRS and CDR2 is YFSETQ in the germline V gene. DNA of the CDR3: TGCGCCAGCACCACTGGACAGGGGCACTACGAGCAGTACTTC. The encoded protein is CASTTGQGHYEQYF.

The chain uses TRBV2 and TRBJ2-2; TRBD1 matches 9 bases. The CDR3 has 13 residues. Germline V gene lookup returns CDR1 SNHLY and CDR2 FYNNEI. The V segment lost 6 bases and the J segment 6 bases; nucleotides outside the gene matches: 2. CDR3 nucleotide sequence: TGTGCCAGCAGGACAGGGGGGGCCGGGGAGCTGTTTTTT. It translates to CASRTGGAGELFF.

V and J are TRBV2 and TRBJ2-3; D is unclear. CDR1 SNHLY and CDR2 FYNNEI come from the germline V gene. This CDR3 is 15 amino acids long. Deletions cut 6 bases from V and 1 base from J, with 14 bases between. CDR3 DNA: TGTGCCAGCAGGCTGGCCCTTATAGGCACAGATACGCAGTATTTT. Its translation is CASRLALIGTDTQYF. Drawing the rest from reference TRBV2 and TRBJ2-3, the complete variable domain is EPEVTQTPSHQVTQMGQEVILRCVPISNHLYFYWYRQILGQKVEFLVSFYNNEISEKSEIFDDQFSVERPDGSNFTLKIRSTKLEDSAMYFCASRLALIGTDTQYFGPGTRLTVL.